One sample yielded the 30 T cell receptor beta chains listed below, sequenced in a study of blood T cell repertoires in COVID-19. The data were produced by immunoSEQ multiplex PCR, yet TCRdb's version contains in-frame clones alone and is incomplete. Seen here are around 240,000 clones, roughly 88% observed once, and the top ten hold over 1.2%. The sequencing sample was made of peripheral blood. The origin of the receptors is a woman aged 40-49 years who had recovered from COVID-19.

The chain recombines TRBV5-1 with TRBJ1-1, with D maybe TRBD1 (6 bases). Trimming cost V 4 bases and J 1 base, with 11 bases left between them. Germline V lookup: CDR1 SGHRS, CDR2 YFSETQ. The CDR3 loop spans 14 amino acids. CDR3: CASSEQTGNTEAFF. The CDR3 coding sequence is TGCGCCAGCAGCGAACAGACAGGGAACACTGAAGCTTTCTTT.

The chain uses TRBV18 and TRBJ1-4; D unresolved. This CDR3 is built from 12 residues. The V and J ends lost 2 bases and 8 bases respectively, with 6 bases between them. Germline lookup yields CDR1 KGHSH and CDR2 LQKENI. DNA for the CDR3: TGTGCCAGCTCACCAGGTGGCGAAAAACTGTTTTTT. Translation gives CASSPGGEKLFF.

The rearrangement links TRBV5-1 to TRBJ2-6; 7 positions match TRBD1. Germline values: CDR1 SGHRS, CDR2 YFSETQ. V trimming: 4 bases; J trimming: 3 bases; junction bases outside the gene matches: 4. This CDR3 has 15 amino acids. In nucleotides, the CDR3 is TGCGCCAGCAGCCACACAGGGGATGGGGCCAACGTCCTGACTTTC. Its translation is CASSHTGDGANVLTF.

The rearrangement links TRBV28 to TRBJ2-3; 7 nucleotides align to TRBD1. Germline trimming cut 6 bases from V and 2 bases from J; bases unmatched to any gene: 5. Germline CDR1 is MDHEN and CDR2 is SYDVKM. The CDR3 is 14 amino acids. CDR3 region: CASSSGQITDTQYF. CDR3 DNA sequence: TGTGCCAGCAGCTCGGGACAGATCACAGATACGCAGTATTTT.

The chain carries TRBV5-1 and TRBJ2-3; 8 nucleotides match TRBD2. Trimming at V came to 4 bases and at J to 3 bases, leaving 13 bases not matched to a gene. Germline V gene data show CDR1 as SGHRS and CDR2 as YFSETQ. This CDR3 has 17 amino acids. In nucleotides, the CDR3 is TGCGCCAGCAGCCCTCTCCGGGGGGGGGATTCTACAGATACGCAGTATTTT. Translating gives CASSPLRGGDSTDTQYF.

V usage is TRBV7-3 and J usage is TRBJ1-1; 7 bases are shared with TRBD1. This CDR3 is built from 14 residues. Germline assignment: CDR1 SGHTA and CDR2 FQGTGA. The V and J ends lost 4 bases and 6 bases, in that order; junction bases with no gene match: 8. CDR3 residues: CASSSTGAVAEAFF. CDR3 bases: TGTGCCAGCAGCTCAACAGGGGCGGTCGCTGAAGCTTTCTTT.

The chain joins TRBV6-5 to TRBJ1-2, with TRBD1 identical over 9 bases. The germline V gene has CDR1 MNHEY and CDR2 SVGAGI. The V gene end was trimmed by 1 base and the J gene end by 2 bases; junction bases not matched to a gene: 2. The CDR3 sequence is 15 residues long. DNA for the CDR3: TGTGCCAGCAGTTACTTGACAGGGGGAAACTATGGCTACACCTTC. Its protein product is CASSYLTGGNYGYTF.

This clone was counted a few times. At the DNA level, this CDR3 is encoded by other sequences in the same sample as well. This rearrangement joins TRBV5-4 to TRBJ1-4, with 10 bases lining up with TRBD1. Germline assignment: CDR1 SGHNT and CDR2 YYREEE (reference sequence). V was pared by 4 bases and J by 5 bases, with 5 bases of the junction left unmatched. The CDR3 is 15 residues long. CDR3 region: CASSLGQGGNEKLFF. In DNA form, the CDR3 reads TGTGCCAGCAGCCTCGGACAGGGGGGAAATGAAAAACTGTTTTTT.

The rearrangement uses TRBV9 and TRBJ1-1, with D possibly matching TRBD1 (6 bases). Trimming left V 3 bases short and J 1 base short, with 13 bases between. The CDR3 has 15 amino acids. The germline CDR1 and CDR2 sequences are SGDLS and YYNGEE. The CDR3 sequence: CASSGGIQGNTEAFF. In nucleotides, the CDR3 is TGTGCCAGCAGCGGGGGGATACAGGGGAACACTGAAGCTTTCTTT.

This clone was picked up a small number of times. The CDR3 nucleotides are TGTGCCAGCTCACCACCAGGACAGGCTTATGCAGGCTACACCTTC. Amino acid sequence: CASSPPGQAYAGYTF. This rearrangement joins TRBV18 to TRBJ1-2; 7 positions agree with TRBD1. Germline assignment: CDR1 KGHSH and CDR2 LQKENI. CDR3 length equals 15 residues. Germline trimming cut 0 bases from V and 8 bases from J; bases unmatched to any gene: 9.

V and J are TRBV18 and TRBJ1-4; tentatively, D is TRBD1 (5 bases). V was shortened by 5 bases and J by 2 bases, with 12 bases between the two germline ends. This CDR3 has 15 amino acids. Per germline, CDR1 KGHSH and CDR2 LQKENI. The chain's CDR3 is CASSSGGNTNEKLFF. The CDR3 nucleotides are TGTGCCAGCTCATCCGGGGGGAATACTAATGAAAAACTGTTTTTT.

J is TRBJ1-1 and V is TRBV3-1 (or the pseudogene TRBV3-2); D ambiguous. The germline V gene encodes CDR1 LGHDT and CDR2 YNNKEL (reference sequence). V was clipped by 0 bases and J by 3 bases, with 5 bases between them. CDR3 length equals 13 residues. CDR3 amino acids: CASSQDADTEAFF. The CDR3 nucleotides read TGTGCCAGCAGCCAAGATGCGGACACTGAAGCTTTCTTT.

The genes are TRBV18 and TRBJ2-3, with no clear D. Germline assignment: CDR1 KGHSH and CDR2 LQKENI. The V end lost 3 bases, the J end lost 2 bases, and 12 bases lay between the germline ends. The CDR3 has 15 residues. The CDR3 sequence is CASSPLGDPTDTQYF. CDR3 sequence (DNA): TGTGCCAGCTCACCCTTGGGCGATCCCACAGATACGCAGTATTTT.

The chain joins TRBV7-9 to TRBJ2-7, with 7 bases identical to TRBD2. Trimming cost V 11 bases and J 1 base; bases outside gene matches: 11. The CDR3 extends over 14 amino acids. Per germline, CDR1 SEHNR and CDR2 FQNEAQ (reference sequence). CDR3 nucleotide sequence: TGTGCCCTTAAGGAAGCGGGGCCGTCCTACGAGCAGTACTTC. It is translated as CALKEAGPSYEQYF.

This clone was counted once. The rearrangement uses TRBV6-5 and TRBJ1-1; D remains unclear. Germline V CDR1 and CDR2: MNHEY, SVGAGI. The ends were cut back, 0 bases at V and 0 bases at J, with 8 bases in the middle. The CDR3 loop spans 15 amino acids. As DNA, the CDR3 is TGTGCCAGCAGTTACTCGCGTTTCATGAACACTGAAGCTTTCTTT. Protein: CASSYSRFMNTEAFF.

This rearrangement joins TRBV30 to TRBJ2-3; D is unclear. Germline CDR1 reads GTSNPN; CDR2 reads SVGIG (reference sequence). The CDR3 runs to 14 residues. V was shortened by 0 bases and J by 5 bases, with 12 bases between the two germline ends. The CDR3 region has the DNA TGTGCCTGGAGTGTACCTGGAGCTAGAGATACGCAGTATTTT. Residues: CAWSVPGARDTQYF.

The J gene is TRBJ2-5, the V gene TRBV12-3 or TRBV12-4; the D gene is possibly TRBD1 (5 bases). There are 12 residues in the CDR3. The V and J ends lost 1 base and 8 bases respectively, with 8 bases between them. CDR3 nucleotides: TGTGCCAGCAGTTTAGGGCAGGGAACCCAGTACTTC. Its protein is CASSLGQGTQYF.

V gene TRBV6-1 combines with J gene TRBJ2-7; tentative D call: TRBD1 (7 bases). Trimming left V 0 bases short and J 6 bases short, with 15 bases between. The germline CDR1 and CDR2 sequences are MNHNS and SASEGT. The CDR3 runs to 15 residues. The CDR3 protein is CASSEAAGGLGEQYF. The CDR3 DNA is TGTGCCAGCAGTGAAGCAGCAGGGGGACTTGGCGAGCAGTACTTC.

V is TRBV2 and J is TRBJ1-2; D perhaps matches TRBD1 (6 bases). The CDR3 consists of 14 residues. Trimming cost V 5 bases and J 8 bases, with 18 bases left between them. Germline assignment: CDR1 SNHLY and CDR2 FYNNEI. The CDR3: CASSNEQGLNGYTF. CDR3 DNA sequence: TGTGCCAGCAGTAATGAACAGGGTTTAAACGGCTACACCTTC.

The chain joins TRBV2 to TRBJ2-3, with 10 positions matching TRBD2. V shed 3 bases and J 6 bases; nucleotides not matched to a gene: 15. CDR3 size: 18 residues. CDR1 and CDR2 (germline): SNHLY, FYNNEI. CDR3 DNA: TGTGCCAGCAGTGATGGGATACCCCAGACTAGCGGGTACGATACGCAGTATTTT. Translation gives CASSDGIPQTSGYDTQYF.

The CDR3 region is CASSLAASGGLSVETQYF. The DNA of the CDR3 is TGTGCCAGCAGCTTAGCCGCTAGCGGGGGATTGTCGGTCGAGACCCAGTACTTC. The rearrangement joins TRBV7-2 to TRBJ2-5, with 10 bases aligning to TRBD2. The CDR3 contains 18 residues. Germline loops: CDR1 SGHTA, CDR2 FQGNSA. Unmatched junction bases numbered 12, after V lost 0 bases and J lost 5 bases. Together with reference TRBV7-2 and TRBJ2-5, the CDR3 gives the full variable domain: GAGVSQSPSNKVTEKGKDVELRCDPISGHTALYWYRQSLGQGLEFLIYFQGNSAPDKSGLPSDRFSAERTGGSVSTLTIQRTQQEDSAVYLCASSLAASGGLSVETQYFGPGTRLLVL.

The V and J genes are TRBV28 and TRBJ1-5; TRBD1 matches 7 bases. The germline V gene has CDR1 MDHEN and CDR2 SYDVKM. The CDR3 has 18 amino acids. V dropped 3 bases and J dropped 4; count of bases not matched to a gene: 15. In nucleotides, the CDR3 is TGTGCCAGCAGTTTCCCGGACAGGACGTATATTTTTAATCAGCCCCAGCATTTT. Translating it yields CASSFPDRTYIFNQPQHF. The full variable domain, completed using reference TRBV28 and TRBJ1-5, is DVKVTQSSRYLVKRTGEKVFLECVQDMDHENMFWYRQDPGLGLRLIYFSYDVKMKEKGDIPEGYSVSREKKERFSLILESASTNQTSMYLCASSFPDRTYIFNQPQHFGDGTRLSIL.

J is TRBJ1-5 and V is TRBV28; possible D gene TRBD1, 5 bases. CDR3 size: 15 residues. The V end lost 3 bases, the J end lost 3 bases, and 12 bases lay between the germline ends. Germline CDR1 reads MDHEN; CDR2 reads SYDVKM. Here the CDR3 DNA reads TGTGCCAGCAGTTTTACCAGGGCTCCCAATCAGCCCCAGCATTTT. Its protein product is CASSFTRAPNQPQHF.

The J gene is TRBJ2-2, the V gene TRBV5-1; TRBD1 matches 9 bases. The CDR3 runs to 22 residues. Germline V gene lookup returns CDR1 SGHRS and CDR2 YFSETQ. With V trimmed by 5 bases and J by 5 bases, 28 bases remained unmatched. The CDR3 loop is CASRPPATNPGQGFLTTGELFF. In DNA form, the CDR3 reads TGCGCCAGCAGGCCCCCTGCCACCAATCCGGGACAGGGTTTTTTGACTACCGGGGAGCTGTTTTTT.

This clone was counted only a few times. V and J are TRBV9 and TRBJ2-5, with D possibly being TRBD2 (5 bases). CDR1 is SGDLS and CDR2 is YYNGEE in the germline V gene. Trimming pared 3 bases from V and 4 bases from J, leaving 16 bases between. This CDR3 comprises 15 residues. This CDR3 is CASSGPSGLGETQYF. For the CDR3, the DNA is TGTGCCAGCAGCGGGCCCTCGGGGTTGGGAGAGACCCAGTACTTC.

The chain links TRBV5-1 to TRBJ1-1; 9 bases are a match to TRBD1. The germline gives CDR1 SGHRS, CDR2 YFSETQ. Losses at the gene ends were 3 bases for V and 11 bases for J; bases not matched to a gene: 11. This CDR3 comprises 14 residues. The CDR3 loop reads CASSSLDRGTGAFF. The CDR3 DNA reads as TGCGCCAGCAGCTCTCTGGACAGGGGAACAGGGGCTTTCTTT.

The gene calls are TRBV19 and TRBJ2-7; D uncertain. Trimming took 3 bases from V and 4 from J, leaving 19 bases between them. Germline CDR1 LNHDA, CDR2 SQIVND (reference sequence). This CDR3 contains 16 residues. Here the CDR3 DNA reads TGTGCCAGTAGTATTCGCGGCCCCCACGGCCCTTACGAGCAGTACTTC. As protein: CASSIRGPHGPYEQYF.

The chain has TRBV4-3 and TRBJ1-2, with TRBD1 as a possible D gene (6 bases). Germline values: CDR1 LGHNA, CDR2 YSLEER. This CDR3 is built from 14 residues. The V end lost 0 bases, the J end lost 8 bases, and 13 bases lay between the germline ends. CDR3 protein: CASSQDSGVAGYTF. The CDR3 DNA sequence: TGCGCCAGCAGCCAAGATTCAGGGGTGGCGGGCTACACCTTC.

The chain couples TRBV5-1 to TRBJ1-1, with a possible D match to TRBD1 (5 bases). The ends were cut back, 0 bases at V and 4 bases at J, with 13 bases in the middle. In germline, CDR1 is SGHRS, CDR2 YFSETQ. CDR3 length: 15 amino acids. Here the CDR3 reads CASSLVEPGGTEAFF. In nucleotides, the CDR3 is TGCGCCAGCAGCTTGGTTGAACCCGGGGGCACTGAAGCTTTCTTT.

The genes are TRBV11-2 and TRBJ2-5; 8 nucleotides agree with TRBD2. The J segment lost 5 bases and the V segment lost 2 bases, leaving 10 bases of the junction unmatched. CDR3 length equals 16 residues. CDR1 and CDR2 from the germline V gene are SGHAT and FQNNGV. CDR3 residues: CASSLSSGAAGETQYF. The CDR3 DNA follows: TGTGCCAGCAGCTTAAGTAGCGGGGCCGCGGGGGAGACCCAGTACTTC.